The 20 T cell receptor beta chains in this list originate from one sample, sequenced in a study of blood T cell repertoires in COVID-19 (dated by TCRdb to the early 2020s). Receptor libraries were prepared by the immunoSEQ multiplex PCR assay. Held by TCRdb, this immuneACCESS table contains in-frame sequences only and omits some clones. Under half of the omission traces to an unresolved V gene where checked; the cause of the rest is unknown. The table for this sample lists over 250,000 clones; approximately 85% of them were counted only once. 5.1% of the sample comes from the top ten. The sequenced sample consisted of peripheral blood. These receptors all come from a man aged 45-65 years with active or convalescent COVID-19.

The rearrangement links TRBV28 to TRBJ1-6; 9 nucleotides agree with TRBD1. CDR1 MDHEN and CDR2 SYDVKM come from the germline V gene. The trim removed 5 bases at V and 6 bases at J, leaving 8 bases unmatched. This CDR3 region has 16 residues. The chain's CDR3 is CASSTRTGALNSPLHF. Here the CDR3 DNA reads TGTGCCAGCAGTACCCGGACAGGGGCTCTTAATTCACCCCTCCACTTT.

V and J are TRBV18 and TRBJ2-1; 8 nucleotides align to TRBD2. The J segment lost 7 bases and the V segment lost 6 bases, leaving 8 bases of the junction unmatched. Germline values: CDR1 KGHSH, CDR2 LQKENI. The CDR3 length is 14 residues. The CDR3 DNA reads TGTGCCAGCTCCCCCGGGACTAGGCGGAATGAGCAGTTCTTC. It codes for CASSPGTRRNEQFF.

This clone was counted a few times. CDR3 DNA: TGTGCCAGTAGTCCAGCGGGAGTCGGAGAGACCCAGTACTTC. Translated, it gives CASSPAGVGETQYF. The chain combines TRBV19 with TRBJ2-5, with 8 nucleotides matching TRBD2. Losses at the gene ends were 5 bases for V and 4 bases for J; bases not matched to a gene: 6. Germline V lookup: CDR1 LNHDA, CDR2 SQIVND (reference sequence). This CDR3 has 14 residues.

V and J are TRBV11-2 and TRBJ2-5, with TRBD2 matching 10 bases. This CDR3 region has 16 residues. The J segment lost 5 bases and the V segment lost 2 bases, leaving 8 bases of the junction unmatched. In germline, CDR1 is SGHAT, CDR2 FQNNGV. The CDR3 reads CASSLSLAGVWETQYF. CDR3 DNA sequence: TGTGCCAGCAGCTTATCCCTAGCGGGAGTCTGGGAGACCCAGTACTTC.

The count of this clone is one. Other DNA sequences from this sample encode an identical CDR3 as well. The V call is TRBV2, the J call TRBJ2-7; D unresolved. Germline V gene lookup returns CDR1 SNHLY and CDR2 FYNNEI. The CDR3 runs 11 residues. Trimming took 3 bases from V and 4 from J, leaving 4 bases between them. For the CDR3, the DNA is TGTGCCAGCAGTGAGAGATACGAGCAGTACTTC. Encoded protein: CASSERYEQYF. The complete variable domain, with remaining parts taken from reference TRBV2 and TRBJ2-7, reads EPEVTQTPSHQVTQMGQEVILRCVPISNHLYFYWYRQILGQKVEFLVSFYNNEISEKSEIFDDQFSVERPDGSNFTLKIRSTKLEDSAMYFCASSERYEQYFGPGTRLTVT.

Here the CDR3 DNA reads TGTGCCAGCAGCTTAGTTTCGGGGAACCAAGAGACCCAGTACTTC. It translates to CASSLVSGNQETQYF. The genes are TRBV11-2 and TRBJ2-5; D is perhaps TRBD2 (5 bases). The length of the CDR3 is 15 residues. From germline, CDR1 is SGHAT and CDR2 FQNNGV. Trimming removed 1 base from V and 0 bases from J, with 9 bases in between.

V gene TRBV19 combines with J gene TRBJ2-2; D might be TRBD1 (5 bases). Germline CDR1 and CDR2: LNHDA and SQIVND (reference sequence). Trimming pared 3 bases from V and 6 bases from J, leaving 11 bases between. The CDR3 is made up of 14 amino acids. The CDR3: CASSIGATAGELFF. The CDR3 DNA reads as TGTGCCAGTAGTATTGGGGCGACGGCCGGGGAGCTGTTTTTT.

This clone has just one count. V usage is TRBV15 and J usage is TRBJ2-5, with 12 bases matching TRBD2. V lost 1 base and J lost 3; bases outside the gene matches: 3. Germline V gene data show CDR1 as LNHNV and CDR2 as YYDKDF (reference sequence). The CDR3 has 16 amino acids. CDR3 sequence (DNA): TGTGCCACCAGCAGAGGAGGACTAGCGGGAAAAGAGACCCAGTACTTC. Residues: CATSRGGLAGKETQYF.

The chain couples TRBV30 to TRBJ2-5, with D possibly TRBD1 on 7 matching bases. CDR1 GTSNPN and CDR2 SVGIG come from the germline V gene (reference sequence). V was trimmed by 2 bases and J by 5 bases, leaving 12 bases between them. This CDR3 comprises 13 residues. The CDR3 loop reads CAWSTAGGETQYF. Here the CDR3 DNA reads TGTGCCTGGAGTACGGCAGGGGGGGAGACCCAGTACTTC.

The chain joins TRBV28 to TRBJ1-3; unclear D gene. Trimming shortened V by 3 bases and J by 3 bases, and 12 bases separated the two germline ends. The CDR3 loop spans 15 amino acids. Per the germline V gene, CDR1 is MDHEN and CDR2 is SYDVKM. In nucleotides, the CDR3 is TGTGCCAGCAGTTTCACTAGGCTAATTGGAAACACCATATATTTT. This gives the protein CASSFTRLIGNTIYF.

With respect to this clone: This CDR3 is also generated by other DNA sequences in the sample. J is TRBJ2-5 and V is TRBV7-9, with D uncertain. CDR3 length: 12 residues. Germline CDR1 is SEHNR and CDR2 is FQNEAQ (reference sequence). The V and J ends lost 3 bases and 2 bases respectively, with 4 bases between them. The CDR3 loop is CASSFRQETQYF. CDR3 in DNA: TGTGCCAGCAGCTTTCGGCAAGAGACCCAGTACTTC.

The chain has TRBV7-3 and TRBJ1-2; the D is unclear. Germline CDR1 and CDR2: SGHTA and FQGTGA. The germline V and J ends were trimmed by 2 bases and 6 bases, with 10 bases remaining between them. The CDR3 has 13 residues. The CDR3 nucleotides read TGTGCCAGCAGCTTATACGGTACGGATGGCTACACCTTC. This gives the protein CASSLYGTDGYTF.

This clone appeared a few times. The chain carries TRBV6-6 and TRBJ2-1; the match to TRBD2 covers 9 bases. This CDR3 is built from 16 residues. Germline V gives CDR1 MNHNY, CDR2 SVGAGI (reference sequence). Unmatched junction bases numbered 12, after V lost 6 bases and J lost 6 bases. The CDR3 DNA reads TGTGCCAGCAGACCTCTAGGAGGGACTAGCCGCAATGAGCAGTTCTTC. Translating gives CASRPLGGTSRNEQFF.

The chain links TRBV6-2 or TRBV6-3 to TRBJ2-5; 9 nucleotides agree with TRBD2. Germline loops: CDR1 MNHEY, CDR2 SVGEGT. Germline trimming cut 2 bases from V and 1 base from J; bases unmatched to any gene: 5. This CDR3 has 16 amino acids. For the CDR3, the DNA is TGTGCCAGCAGTTACCGGCGGGGGGGCCCCCAAGAGACCCAGTACTTC. Protein: CASSYRRGGPQETQYF.

The chain recombines TRBV5-1 with TRBJ2-1; 12 nucleotides align to TRBD2. The J segment lost 4 bases and the V segment lost 4 bases, leaving 9 bases of the junction unmatched. CDR3 length equals 17 residues. Germline V gene sequence: CDR1 SGHRS, CDR2 YFSETQ. CDR3 nucleotide sequence: TGCGCCAGCAGCCTTATACCTGGGACTAGCGGGTACAATGAGCAGTTCTTC. This gives the protein CASSLIPGTSGYNEQFF.

This clone has a single count. The chain has TRBV5-1 and TRBJ1-1, with 9 bases aligning to TRBD1. The CDR3 is 15 residues long. Trimming took 5 bases from V and 1 from J; bases not matched to a gene: 6. Germline CDR1 SGHRS, CDR2 YFSETQ. CDR3 region: CASRPGDRENTEAFF. CDR3 bases: TGCGCCAGCAGGCCCGGGGACAGGGAGAACACTGAAGCTTTCTTT.

This clone was recorded once. The CDR3 reads CASSLGRANEKLFF. The CDR3, as DNA: TGTGCCAGCAGTTTGGGGAGGGCTAATGAAAAACTGTTTTTT. This chain uses TRBV28 with TRBJ1-4; D is ambiguous. Trimming cost V 3 bases and J 3 bases, with 8 bases left between them. The CDR3 is made up of 14 amino acids. Germline values: CDR1 MDHEN, CDR2 SYDVKM.

The chain has TRBV6-4 and TRBJ2-2; D is undetermined. Trimming left V 6 bases short and J 0 bases short, with 8 bases between. The germline gives CDR1 MRHNA, CDR2 SNTAGT. The CDR3 has 14 amino acids. CDR3 residues: CASSLGTNTGELFF. CDR3 bases: TGTGCCAGCAGCCTGGGCACGAACACCGGGGAGCTGTTTTTT.

The chain is built from TRBV7-8 and TRBJ2-6, with 10 bases identical to TRBD1. V dropped 5 bases and J dropped 4; count of bases not matched to a gene: 5. This CDR3 comprises 16 residues. Germline values: CDR1 SGHVS, CDR2 FQNEAQ. CDR3 nucleotide sequence: TGTGCCAGCAGCCCTCGACAGGGGGCCGGGGCCAACGTCCTGACTTTC. Its translation: CASSPRQGAGANVLTF.

V and J are TRBV7-6 and TRBJ2-2, with 7 bases aligning to TRBD1. The CDR3 runs 18 residues. V gave up 1 base and J gave up 2 bases; unmatched junction bases: 10. The germline gives CDR1 SGHVS, CDR2 FNYEAQ. CDR3 DNA: TGTGCCAGCAGCTTAGGGCGACAGGGCCACCCCAACACCGGGGAGCTGTTTTTT. This codes for CASSLGRQGHPNTGELFF.